Listed below are T cell receptor beta chains from one sample, sequenced in a study of cytomegalovirus exposure and HLA in healthy donors. Some clones are missing from TCRdb's copy, which holds only in-frame ones; the method was immunoSEQ multiplex PCR. In the table there are roughly 260,000 clones, 90% of which are singletons. The material sequenced was PBMCs. These receptors originate from a woman aged 18-35 years in good health and CMV-seronegative. Both conserved end residues are part of each CDR3. The order of the fields is CDR3 length, J gene, V gene, D gene, CDR3 protein. A D gene is named only where the DNA matches it firmly.

>16|TRBJ2-2|TRBV4-1|-
CASSQAQGMNTGELFF
>14|TRBJ1-1|TRBV7-2|TRBD1
CASSAGTGNTEAFF
>13|TRBJ2-7|TRBV7-2|-
CASSGRDSYEQYF
>14|TRBJ1-5|TRBV18|-
CASPREGSNQPQHF
>14|TRBJ1-5|TRBV6-1|TRBD1
CASTGTGGTQPQHF
>15|TRBJ1-1|TRBV15|-
CATSRQGYQNTEAFF
>15|TRBJ2-5|TRBV7-2|-
CASEDSGGPVETQYF
>16|TRBJ2-3|TRBV6-6|TRBD2
CASSYSASGGPDTQYF
>13|TRBJ1-1|TRBV15|-
CATSRERWTEAFF
>13|TRBJ1-2|TRBV29-1|TRBD1
CSVMDRGRYGYTF
>16|TRBJ2-1|TRBV9|-
CASSVVGRPNYNEQFF